Listed here are 26 T cell receptor beta chains from one sample, sequenced in a study of identifying expanded T cells in peripheral blood. Produced via immunoSEQ multiplex PCR; TCRdb's table is partial and in-frame only. This sample has about 50,000 clones, with about 80% found just once. Sample: blood. Receptor source: a person between 18 and 69 years old in good health.

The chain uses TRBV4-3 and TRBJ2-1; TRBD2 aligns across 8 bases. Per the germline V gene, CDR1 is LGHNA and CDR2 is YSLEER. The CDR3 extends over 16 amino acids. V was clipped by 1 base and J by 3 bases; unmatched bases: 5. CDR3 sequence reads: CASSQVRSGNYNEQFF. The CDR3 DNA reads TGCGCCAGCAGCCAAGTTCGTAGCGGGAACTACAATGAGCAGTTCTTC.

The chain uses TRBV27 and TRBJ2-2; tentative D call: TRBD1 (6 bases). The CDR3 contains 14 residues. V was pared by 8 bases and J by 3 bases, with 13 bases between. The V gene's germline CDR1 is MNHEY and CDR2 SMNVEV (reference sequence). The chain's CDR3 is CASGNRVDTGELFF. Here the CDR3 DNA reads TGTGCCAGCGGGAACAGGGTGGACACCGGGGAGCTGTTTTTT.

The V and J genes are TRBV11-2 and TRBJ2-5; 9 nucleotides line up with TRBD1. There are 16 residues in the CDR3. J was trimmed by 2 bases and V by 0 bases; bases with no gene match: 4. Germline CDR1 SGHAT, CDR2 FQNNGV. CDR3 sequence: CASSLEGQGSQETQYF. In DNA form, the CDR3 reads TGTGCCAGCAGCTTAGAGGGACAGGGATCGCAAGAGACCCAGTACTTC.

V and J are TRBV2 and TRBJ1-5; 10 nucleotides agree with TRBD1. The CDR3 totals 12 residues. Trimming cost V 5 bases and J 16 bases; bases outside gene matches: 8. Looked up from germline, CDR1 is SNHLY and CDR2 is FYNNEI. In nucleotides, the CDR3 is TGTGCCAGCAGTCCTTATGGGACAGGGGAACATTTT. It encodes CASSPYGTGEHF.

The chain combines TRBV5-8 with TRBJ1-4; D unclear. V lost 3 bases, J lost 8 bases, and 14 bases lay in between. This CDR3 has 14 amino acids. The germline gives CDR1 SGHTS, CDR2 YDEGEE. CDR3 DNA sequence: TGTGCCAGCAGCTCGTTGACACGATTAGAAAAACTGTTTTTT. The encoded protein is CASSSLTRLEKLFF.

J is TRBJ1-2 and V is TRBV6-5; D gene ambiguous. There are 13 residues in the CDR3. With 6 bases removed from V and 5 bases from J, the gap between germline ends came to 13 bases. The germline CDR1 and CDR2 sequences are MNHEY and SVGAGI. The DNA of the CDR3 is TGTGCCAGCAGAACCCCCCCGGGGTATGGCTACACCTTC. It is translated as CASRTPPGYGYTF.

The rearrangement links TRBV7-8 to TRBJ2-7; D is perhaps TRBD1 (6 bases). Germline CDR1 reads SGHVS; CDR2 reads FQNEAQ. V lost 2 bases and J lost 2, with 16 bases in between. The CDR3 runs to 16 residues. The CDR3: CASSLTGNRPTYEQYF. In DNA, the CDR3 is TGTGCCAGCAGCTTAACAGGGAATCGTCCCACCTACGAGCAGTACTTC.

The rearrangement uses TRBV7-2 and TRBJ2-3; tentative D call: TRBD2 (6 bases). CDR3 length: 18 amino acids. CDR1 and CDR2 (germline): SGHTA, FQGNSA. Trimming removed 0 bases from V and 2 bases from J, with 18 bases in between. The CDR3 spells CASSLAITAGRFTDTQYF. Here the CDR3 DNA reads TGTGCCAGCAGCTTAGCAATTACCGCCGGGAGATTCACAGATACGCAGTATTTT.

The chain joins TRBV18 to TRBJ2-2, with TRBD2 identical over 14 bases. Germline CDR1 KGHSH, CDR2 LQKENI. Losses at the gene ends were 0 bases for V and 5 bases for J; bases not matched to a gene: 5. CDR3 length equals 18 residues. For the CDR3, the DNA is TGTGCCAGCTCACCACCGGGACTAGCGGGAGTTATAACCGGGGAGCTGTTTTTT. Protein product: CASSPPGLAGVITGELFF.

As DNA, the CDR3 is TGTGCCAGCAGCTTGTGGTACGGCACAGATACGCAGTATTTT. It translates to CASSLWYGTDTQYF. This chain links TRBV5-4 with TRBJ2-3; no clear D. V dropped 1 base and J dropped 1 base, with 7 bases sitting between them. Germline values: CDR1 SGHNT, CDR2 YYREEE (reference sequence). The CDR3 has 14 amino acids.

The V and J genes are TRBV7-2 and TRBJ2-1; D unclear. CDR1 is SGHTA, CDR2 FQGNSA, per germline. With 1 base removed from V and 5 bases from J, the gap between germline ends came to 6 bases. The CDR3 spans 13 residues. The CDR3 DNA follows: TGTGCCAGCAGCTTAGTACCAAACAATGAGCAGTTCTTC. As protein: CASSLVPNNEQFF.

The chain links TRBV4-3 to TRBJ1-4, with 7 bases matching TRBD1. The length of the CDR3 is 15 residues. The junction had 5 bases not matched to a gene; V was cut back by 0 bases and J by 7 bases. The germline V gene encodes CDR1 LGHNA and CDR2 YSLEER. The CDR3 here is CASSQDWTGSEKLFF. In DNA form, the CDR3 reads TGCGCCAGCAGCCAAGATTGGACAGGCAGTGAAAAACTGTTTTTT.

This sequence joins TRBV10-2 and TRBJ2-1, with a tentative D call TRBD1 (6 bases). The V end lost 4 bases, the J end lost 0 bases, and 10 bases lay between the germline ends. Germline CDR1 and CDR2: WSHSY and SAAADI. CDR3 length: 15 residues. The CDR3 sequence is CASSATGSSYNEQFF. Here the CDR3 DNA reads TGCGCCAGCAGTGCAACAGGGAGCTCCTACAATGAGCAGTTCTTC.

The sample holds one count of this clone. The J gene is TRBJ2-1, the V gene TRBV2, with TRBD2 as a possible D gene (5 bases). The CDR3 consists of 13 residues. Germline CDR1 is SNHLY and CDR2 is FYNNEI. V was clipped by 3 bases and J by 10 bases, with 13 bases between them. CDR3 nucleotide sequence: TGTGCCAGCAGTGATATCGGAGGATACGAGCAGTTCTTC. Amino acids: CASSDIGGYEQFF.

This clone was seen a single time. The chain couples TRBV7-2 to TRBJ2-7; 11 bases fit TRBD2. Looked up from germline, CDR1 is SGHTA and CDR2 is FQGNSA. Losses at the gene ends were 0 bases for V and 6 bases for J; bases not matched to a gene: 1. The CDR3 totals 14 residues. Here the CDR3 DNA reads TGTGCCAGCAGCTTAGCTAGCGGGAGGGCCGAGCAGTACTTC. Translation gives CASSLASGRAEQYF.

CDR3 region: CASIEDRDNLYEQYF. The CDR3 DNA follows: TGTGCCAGCATTGAGGACAGGGACAACCTCTACGAGCAGTACTTC. V gene TRBV21-1 combines with J gene TRBJ2-7; the table calls TRBD1, which could not be checked here. TRBV21-1 is described as a pseudogene. The CDR3 loop spans 15 amino acids.

The J gene is TRBJ2-7, the V gene TRBV5-8, with D tentatively TRBD1 (6 bases). V was cut by 6 bases and J by 2 bases, with 18 bases left in between. Germline V gene data show CDR1 as SGHTS and CDR2 as YDEGEE. The CDR3 runs to 15 residues. The CDR3 spells CASTNPRRGTYEQYF. In nucleotides, the CDR3 is TGTGCCAGCACCAACCCGAGAAGGGGGACCTACGAGCAGTACTTC.

The V call is TRBV7-8, the J call TRBJ2-3; D possibly matches TRBD1 or TRBD2 (5 bases each). Trimming took 6 bases from V and 5 from J, leaving 12 bases between them. CDR1 and CDR2 (germline): SGHVS, FQNEAQ. The CDR3 contains 13 residues. CDR3 region: CASRLGTLDTQYF. CDR3 DNA sequence: TGTGCCAGCAGACTAGGGACGTTAGATACGCAGTATTTT.

The rearrangement joins TRBV2 to TRBJ2-7; D is perhaps TRBD1 or TRBD2 (5 bases each). Germline-derived CDR1 and CDR2 are SNHLY and FYNNEI. Deletions cut 4 bases from V and 6 bases from J, with 10 bases between. The CDR3 loop spans 12 amino acids. Written as DNA, the CDR3 is TGTGCCAGCAGTGGAGGGGTGAGCGAGCAGTACGTC. Amino acid sequence: CASSGGVSEQYV.

The chain has TRBV19 and TRBJ2-2; weak D call: TRBD2 (5 bases). The CDR3 totals 15 residues. Germline V lookup: CDR1 LNHDA, CDR2 SQIVND (reference sequence). V was pared by 6 bases and J by 4 bases, with 15 bases between. The CDR3 DNA reads as TGTGCCAGTAGCCAGACTAACCGGGGCACCGGGGAGCTGTTTTTT. It is translated as CASSQTNRGTGELFF.

The chain couples TRBV11-3 to TRBJ2-7; no definite D call. The ends were cut back, 5 bases at V and 9 bases at J, with 17 bases in the middle. In germline, CDR1 is SGHNT, CDR2 YENEEA. The CDR3 totals 13 residues. In DNA form, the CDR3 reads TGTGCCAGCAGCCTCCCCCCCGGCCGGCGGCAGTACTTC. Translating gives CASSLPPGRRQYF.

This chain joins TRBV5-4 and TRBJ1-2; D is undetermined. Germline V gene data show CDR1 as SGHNT and CDR2 as YYREEE (reference sequence). CDR3 length equals 14 residues. V was pared by 1 base and J by 3 bases, with 10 bases between. CDR3 DNA: TGTGCCAGCAGCTTGACTGGAGCTGACTATGGCTACACCTTC. Translated: CASSLTGADYGYTF.

V is TRBV27 and J is TRBJ1-5; D perhaps matches TRBD1 (6 bases). The germline V gene has CDR1 MNHEY and CDR2 SMNVEV (reference sequence). The CDR3 sequence is 12 residues long. V lost 5 bases to trimming and J lost 7 bases, with 9 bases between them. CDR3 in amino acids: CASSNQGQPQHF. CDR3 nucleotide sequence: TGTGCCAGCAGTAACCAGGGGCAGCCCCAGCATTTT.

CDR3: CASRMDRGTNEKLFF. The CDR3 DNA follows: TGTGCCAGCAGGATGGACCGCGGTACTAATGAAAAACTGTTTTTT. This chain uses TRBV2 with TRBJ1-4; no clear D. The CDR3 consists of 15 residues. The V gene's germline CDR1 is SNHLY and CDR2 FYNNEI. V gave up 6 bases and J gave up 2 bases, with 13 bases separating them.

This clone was observed a few times. The chain has TRBV5-4 and TRBJ2-7, with TRBD2 identical over 10 bases. The V gene end was trimmed by 1 base and the J gene end by 7 bases; junction bases not matched to a gene: 5. Looked up from germline, CDR1 is SGHNT and CDR2 is YYREEE (reference sequence). CDR3 length: 14 amino acids. The DNA of the CDR3 is TGTGCCAGCAGCTTGAGCGGGGGGGCGAGTGAGCAGTACGTC. Its protein product is CASSLSGGASEQYV.

This clone occurred a few times. The CDR3 sequence is CASSYGGLLSGEQYF. In DNA, the CDR3 is TGTGCCAGCAGTTACGGCGGGTTATTATCCGGCGAGCAGTACTTC. The chain recombines TRBV6-5 with TRBJ2-7, with TRBD2 as a possible D gene (5 bases). V lost 2 bases to trimming and J lost 6 bases, with 17 bases between them. Germline V gives CDR1 MNHEY, CDR2 SVGAGI. The CDR3 runs 15 residues.